One T cell receptor (beta chain) is described in this entry. The antigen remains undetermined. V shed 0 bases, J shed 8 bases, and the junction held 11 bases outside the gene matches. This CDR3 contains 17 residues. The germline V gene encodes CDR1 SGDLS and CDR2 YYNGEE. This entry is derived from a study of cytomegalovirus exposure and HLA in healthy donors. General study points: Likely technical artifact: a cluster of highly shared sequence variants.

Primers: 60 Vbeta forward and 13 Jbeta reverse. Generated by immunoSEQ multiplex PCR, the TCRdb table keeps only in-frame clones and is missing some. The table includes roughly 150,000 clones, 65% to 70% detected once. This receptor was taken from a man aged 30 to 39 in good health and CMV-seropositive. The sample comprised PBMCs. J is TRBJ2-2 and V is TRBV9; 9 nucleotides line up with TRBD1. This CDR3 is CASSVVPGQGVSGELFF. The DNA for the CDR3 is TGTGCCAGCAGCGTAGTCCCGGGACAGGGAGTGTCGGGGGAGCTGTTTTTT.